What follows are 19 T cell receptor beta chains derived from one specimen sequenced in a study of CD8+ T cells in alopecia areata. Treatment of the sample: oral pan-JAK inhibitor, 5-10 mg twice daily. After isolation, RNA underwent reverse transcription to generate cDNA as the sequencing template. Generated by immunoSEQ multiplex PCR, the TCRdb table keeps only in-frame clones and is missing some. This table has about 200,000 clones, around two fifths appearing once. Sequenced material: CD4+ T cells sorted from blood, taken between weeks 30 and 35, from a patient treated with tofacitinib. The source is a human donor with alopecia areata.

In this sample, this clone turned up a few times. The rearrangement uses TRBV29-1 and TRBJ2-7, with a tentative D call TRBD1 (5 bases). Germline-derived CDR1 and CDR2 are SQVTM and ANQGSEA. V was trimmed by 7 bases and J by 0 bases, leaving 16 bases between them. The CDR3 is made up of 14 amino acids. Here the CDR3 reads CSAKGQGLSYEQYF. In DNA, the CDR3 is TGCAGCGCTAAGGGTCAGGGTCTCTCCTACGAGCAGTACTTC.

The chain has TRBV30 and TRBJ1-2, with D perhaps TRBD1 (6 bases). Trimming shortened V by 7 bases and J by 5 bases, and 20 bases separated the two germline ends. Per germline, CDR1 GTSNPN and CDR2 SVGIG (reference sequence). The CDR3 loop spans 14 amino acids. The CDR3 spells CASPGLWGAYGYTF. CDR3 sequence (DNA): TGTGCCTCCCCGGGTTTGTGGGGGGCATATGGCTACACCTTC.

This clone was picked up a small number of times. This chain joins TRBV19 and TRBJ2-1; D call uncertain. Germline CDR1 reads LNHDA; CDR2 reads SQIVND (reference sequence). V lost 8 bases, J lost 0 bases, and 8 bases lay in between. This CDR3 region has 13 residues. The CDR3 loop reads CASLGSSYNEQFF. The CDR3 DNA is TGTGCCAGTCTGGGTAGCTCCTACAATGAGCAGTTCTTC.

This clone occurred a few times. V and J are TRBV19 and TRBJ1-2, with D possibly matching TRBD1 (5 bases). The CDR3 is 13 amino acids. The ends were cut back, 3 bases at V and 2 bases at J, with 7 bases in the middle. Germline CDR1 LNHDA, CDR2 SQIVND (reference sequence). CDR3 DNA sequence: TGTGCCAGTAGTATGTGGGGGAACTATGGCTACACCTTC. It is translated as CASSMWGNYGYTF.

The CDR3 nucleotides read TGTGCCAGCAGCCAGGACCTAGACAGTCGGGGCTTCTACAATGAGCAGTTCTTC. The encoded protein is CASSQDLDSRGFYNEQFF. This chain uses TRBV7-9 with TRBJ2-1; tentatively, D is TRBD1 or TRBD2 (5 bases each). CDR3 length: 18 residues. Germline V gives CDR1 SEHNR, CDR2 FQNEAQ (reference sequence). Trimming pared 5 bases from V and 3 bases from J, leaving 23 bases between.

CDR3 bases: TGTGCCACCAGCAGAGTCGGGGAGCGGGATGGCTACACCTTC. Its protein product is CATSRVGERDGYTF. The chain employs TRBV15 and TRBJ1-2; D call uncertain. CDR1 is LNHNV and CDR2 is YYDKDF in the germline V gene (reference sequence). Trimming took off 1 base at V and 6 bases at J, with 12 bases between the two ends. The CDR3 contains 14 residues. The full variable domain, in which reference TRBV15 and TRBJ1-2 provide the parts outside the CDR3, is DAMVIQNPRYQVTQFGKPVTLSCSQTLNHNVMYWYQQKSSQAPKLLFHYYDKDFNNEADTPDNFQSRRPNTSFCFLDIRSPGLGDTAMYLCATSRVGERDGYTFGSGTRLTVV.

The chain carries TRBV19 and TRBJ2-2; a weak D match, TRBD1 (6 bases). The CDR3 is made up of 13 amino acids. V lost 7 bases and J lost 4, with 10 bases in between. In germline, CDR1 is LNHDA, CDR2 SQIVND (reference sequence). The CDR3: CASKAGATGELFF. The DNA of the CDR3 is TGTGCCAGTAAAGCAGGGGCCACCGGGGAGCTGTTTTTT.

A single count supports this clone. The chain employs TRBV6-5 and TRBJ1-4; 7 positions match TRBD1. Germline CDR1 MNHEY, CDR2 SVGAGI. This CDR3 contains 16 residues. Losses at the gene ends were 2 bases for V and 8 bases for J; bases not matched to a gene: 11. The CDR3 bases are TGTGCCAGCAGTTACGTGGGAGACAGGGCAGCCGAAAAACTGTTTTTT. Its protein product is CASSYVGDRAAEKLFF.

A few counts support this clone. This sequence joins TRBV10-3 and TRBJ1-5, with D maybe TRBD1 (6 bases). CDR3 length: 15 amino acids. Germline values: CDR1 ENHRY, CDR2 SYGVKD. The ends were cut back, 6 bases at V and 2 bases at J, with 14 bases in the middle. CDR3 bases: TGTGCCATCAGGCCTGACAGGCCGGGCAATCAGCCCCAGCATTTT. Protein sequence: CAIRPDRPGNQPQHF.

The J gene is TRBJ2-5, the V gene TRBV2; 15 nucleotides align to TRBD2. Germline V gene sequence: CDR1 SNHLY, CDR2 FYNNEI. CDR3 length equals 15 residues. V lost 9 bases, J lost 5 bases, and 7 bases stayed unmatched. CDR3 in amino acids: CARYPGLAGGETQYF. The CDR3 DNA reads TGTGCCAGGTACCCGGGACTAGCGGGAGGTGAGACCCAGTACTTC.

This chain connects TRBV11-2 to TRBJ1-1; possible D gene TRBD1, 5 bases. Per the germline V gene, CDR1 is SGHAT and CDR2 is FQNNGV. The CDR3 totals 17 residues. V was shortened by 5 bases and J by 0 bases, with 19 bases between the two germline ends. DNA of the CDR3: TGTGCCAGCAGCCCACGTTGGGGGACGGCGATGAACACTGAAGCTTTCTTT. Translated: CASSPRWGTAMNTEAFF.

This clone was seen a few times. V and J are TRBV5-1 and TRBJ2-7; tentatively, D is TRBD2 (6 bases). The length of the CDR3 is 14 residues. In germline, CDR1 is SGHRS, CDR2 YFSETQ. The germline V and J ends were trimmed by 3 bases and 1 base, with 11 bases remaining between them. CDR3 sequence reads: CASSSGDLSYEQYF. CDR3 nucleotides: TGCGCCAGCAGCTCTGGGGACTTATCCTACGAGCAGTACTTC.

A few counts support this clone. The V and J genes are TRBV6-1 and TRBJ1-5; TRBD1 is a possible D gene (5 bases). This CDR3 has 15 residues. Germline CDR1 reads MNHNS; CDR2 reads SASEGT. V was pared by 6 bases and J by 2 bases, with 14 bases between. The CDR3 DNA reads as TGTGCCAGCAGCGGCAGGGATGACGGCAATCAGCCCCAGCATTTT. Its translation is CASSGRDDGNQPQHF.

CDR3 coding DNA: TGTGCCAGCAGCTACACGGGTGTAATCTACGAGCAGTACTTC. This sequence encodes CASSYTGVIYEQYF. The chain uses TRBV11-2 and TRBJ2-7; no clear D gene. V lost 4 bases and J 3 bases, leaving 13 bases between the germline ends. The CDR3 extends over 14 amino acids. Germline V gene sequence: CDR1 SGHAT, CDR2 FQNNGV.

The rearrangement joins TRBV6-5 to TRBJ2-1, with D perhaps TRBD1 (6 bases). Germline loops: CDR1 MNHEY, CDR2 SVGAGI. The CDR3 length is 15 residues. V was trimmed by 6 bases and J by 5 bases, leaving 17 bases between them. CDR3 in amino acids: CASSAQGAPNNEQFF. The CDR3 DNA sequence: TGTGCCAGCAGCGCACAGGGAGCACCCAACAATGAGCAGTTCTTC.

This clone was recorded a few times. The chain combines TRBV2 with TRBJ2-1; 12 bases match TRBD2. The CDR3 is 14 residues long. CDR1 and CDR2 (germline): SNHLY, FYNNEI. The trim removed 4 bases at V and 10 bases at J, leaving 5 bases unmatched. CDR3 bases: TGTGCCAGCAGTGTCCTAGCGGGGGGGCGAGAGCAGTTCTTC. Protein: CASSVLAGGREQFF.

The chain combines TRBV5-1 with TRBJ2-2; tentative D call: TRBD1 (5 bases). Trimming left V 0 bases short and J 1 base short, with 7 bases between. CDR1 is SGHRS, CDR2 YFSETQ, per germline. The CDR3 runs to 15 residues. The CDR3, as DNA: TGCGCCAGCAGCTTGGTCGGACAGAACACCGGGGAGCTGTTTTTT. Its protein product is CASSLVGQNTGELFF.

A word on this clone: The sample carries other DNA sequences with the same CDR3. The genes are TRBV5-4 and TRBJ2-1; the D is unclear. V lost 2 bases and J 5 bases, leaving 2 bases between the germline ends. Germline CDR1 SGHNT, CDR2 YYREEE (reference sequence). The CDR3 is 11 residues long. CDR3 in amino acids: CASSLNNEQFF. In nucleotides, the CDR3 is TGTGCCAGCAGCTTAAACAATGAGCAGTTCTTC.

The V gene is TRBV29-1, the J gene TRBJ2-7; 9 nucleotides agree with TRBD1. CDR3 length: 15 residues. Germline V gene lookup returns CDR1 SQVTM and CDR2 ANQGSEA. V lost 6 bases and J lost 3; bases outside the gene matches: 12. CDR3 region: CSVGSLPGQGYEQYF. CDR3 in DNA: TGCAGCGTCGGGTCGTTACCGGGACAGGGCTACGAGCAGTACTTC.